The clone carrying this T cell receptor (beta chain) occurred a few times. The antigen is not known. Researchers tagged individual cDNA molecules with unique molecular identifiers. One entry per CDR3 protein, called by TCRdb with MiXCR from the 5' RACE reads. The table records about 33,000 distinct CDR3 sequences, around 5% of them present only once. This sample is part of a study of early T cells in non-severe SARS-CoV-2 infection. Study background: Bulk RNA taken from unsorted whole blood was sequenced, leaving chains unpaired.

Whole-study results and caveats: The study's VDJdb matching favored anti-spike CD8 responses and missed private and CD4 specificities.

The source is an adult who was a healthcare worker with PCR-confirmed SARS-CoV-2 infection or an uninfected control (not recorded which). Sequencing was performed on whole blood.

For the CDR3, the DNA is TGTGCCAGCAGCCTCCTCGGAAACACCATATATTTT. Translation: CASSLLGNTIYF. V usage is TRBV12-3 or TRBV12-4 and J usage is TRBJ1-3; D is unclear. The CDR3 is made up of 12 amino acids. Trimming stripped 6 bases from V and 4 bases from J, with 7 bases between.